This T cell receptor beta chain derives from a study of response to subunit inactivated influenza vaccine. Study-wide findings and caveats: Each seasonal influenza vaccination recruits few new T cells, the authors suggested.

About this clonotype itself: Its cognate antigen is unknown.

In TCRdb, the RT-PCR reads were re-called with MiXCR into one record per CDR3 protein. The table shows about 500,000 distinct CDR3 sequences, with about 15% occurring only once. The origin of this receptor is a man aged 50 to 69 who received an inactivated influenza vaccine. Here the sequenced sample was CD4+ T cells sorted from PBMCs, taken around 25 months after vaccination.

CDR3 nucleotide sequence: TGTGCAAGTCGCTCTCGTCTAATTAGCTCCTACAATGAGCAGTTCTTC. Its protein is CASRSRLISSYNEQFF. The rearrangement links TRBV12-2 to TRBJ2-1. TRBV12-2 is tagged as a pseudogene. There are 16 residues in the CDR3.